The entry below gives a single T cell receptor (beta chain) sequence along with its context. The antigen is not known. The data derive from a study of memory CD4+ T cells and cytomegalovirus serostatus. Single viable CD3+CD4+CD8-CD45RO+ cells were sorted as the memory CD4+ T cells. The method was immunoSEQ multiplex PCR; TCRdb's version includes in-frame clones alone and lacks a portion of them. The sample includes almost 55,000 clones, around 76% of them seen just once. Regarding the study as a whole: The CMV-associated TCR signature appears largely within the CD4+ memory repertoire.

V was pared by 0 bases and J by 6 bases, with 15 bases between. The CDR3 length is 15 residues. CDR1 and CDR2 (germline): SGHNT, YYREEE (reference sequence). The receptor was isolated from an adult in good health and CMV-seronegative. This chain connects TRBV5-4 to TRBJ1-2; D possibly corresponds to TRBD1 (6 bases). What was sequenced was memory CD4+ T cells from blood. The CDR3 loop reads CASSLDIQGGNGYTF. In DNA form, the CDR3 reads TGTGCCAGCAGCTTGGATATACAGGGAGGGAATGGCTACACCTTC.